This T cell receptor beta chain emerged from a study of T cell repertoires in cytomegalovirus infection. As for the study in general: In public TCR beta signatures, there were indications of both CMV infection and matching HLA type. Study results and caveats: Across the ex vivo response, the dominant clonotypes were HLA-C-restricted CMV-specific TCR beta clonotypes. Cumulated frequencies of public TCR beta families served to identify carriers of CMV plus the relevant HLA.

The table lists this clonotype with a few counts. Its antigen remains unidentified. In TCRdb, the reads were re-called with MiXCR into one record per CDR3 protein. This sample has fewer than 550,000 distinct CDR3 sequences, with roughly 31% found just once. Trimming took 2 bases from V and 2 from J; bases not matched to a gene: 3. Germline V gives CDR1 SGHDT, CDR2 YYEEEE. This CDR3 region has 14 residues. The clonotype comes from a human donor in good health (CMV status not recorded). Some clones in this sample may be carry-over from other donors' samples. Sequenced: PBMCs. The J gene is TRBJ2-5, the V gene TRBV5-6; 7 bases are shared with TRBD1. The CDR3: CASSLQGRQETQYF. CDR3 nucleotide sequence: TGTGCCAGCAGCTTACAGGGGCGACAAGAGACCCAGTACTTC.